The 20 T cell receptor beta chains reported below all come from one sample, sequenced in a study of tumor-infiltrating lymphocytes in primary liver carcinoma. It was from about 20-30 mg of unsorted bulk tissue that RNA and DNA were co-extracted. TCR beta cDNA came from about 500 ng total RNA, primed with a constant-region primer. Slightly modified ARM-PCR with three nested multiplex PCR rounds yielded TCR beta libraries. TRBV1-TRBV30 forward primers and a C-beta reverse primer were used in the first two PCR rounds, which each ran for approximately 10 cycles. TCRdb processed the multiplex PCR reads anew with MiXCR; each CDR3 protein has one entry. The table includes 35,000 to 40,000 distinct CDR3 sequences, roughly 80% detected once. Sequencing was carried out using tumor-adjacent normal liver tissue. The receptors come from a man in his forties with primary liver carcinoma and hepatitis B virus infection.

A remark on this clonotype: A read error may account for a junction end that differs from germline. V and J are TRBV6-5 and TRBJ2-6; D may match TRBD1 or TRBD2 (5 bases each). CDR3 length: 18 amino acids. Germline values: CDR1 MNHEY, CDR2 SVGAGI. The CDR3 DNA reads TGTGCCAGCAGTTACAATCCTAGTGGGAGTACTGGGGCCAACATCCTGACTTTC. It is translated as CASSYNPSGSTGANILTF.

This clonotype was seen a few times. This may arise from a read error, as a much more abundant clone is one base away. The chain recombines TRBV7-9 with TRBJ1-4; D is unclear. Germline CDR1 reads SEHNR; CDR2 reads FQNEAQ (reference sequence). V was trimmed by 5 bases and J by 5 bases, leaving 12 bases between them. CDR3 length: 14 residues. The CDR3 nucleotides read TGTGCCAGCAGCCCAGACGGGGAGAATGAAAAACTGTTTTTT. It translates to CASSPDGENEKLFF.

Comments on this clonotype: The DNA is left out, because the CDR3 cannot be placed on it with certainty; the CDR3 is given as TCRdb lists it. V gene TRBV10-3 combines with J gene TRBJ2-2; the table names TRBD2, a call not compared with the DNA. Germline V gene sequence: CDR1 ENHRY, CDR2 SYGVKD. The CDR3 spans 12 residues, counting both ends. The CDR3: CVAGGAEGELLF.

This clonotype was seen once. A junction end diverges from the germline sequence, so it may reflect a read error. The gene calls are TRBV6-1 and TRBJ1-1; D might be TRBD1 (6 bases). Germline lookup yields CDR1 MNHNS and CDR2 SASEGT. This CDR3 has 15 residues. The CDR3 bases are TGCGTCAGCAGTGGAGACGGAGGGGGAAACACTGAAGCTTTCTTT. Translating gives CVSSGDGGGNTEAFF.

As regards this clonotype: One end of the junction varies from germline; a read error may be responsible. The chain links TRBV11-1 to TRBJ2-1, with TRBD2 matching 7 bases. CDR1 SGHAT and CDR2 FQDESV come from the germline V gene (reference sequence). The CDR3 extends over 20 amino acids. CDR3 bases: TGTGCCAGCAGCATAGGAAAGACTAGCAGGGCCTCACGGTTCAGCAATAAGCAGTTCTTC. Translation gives CASSIGKTSRASRFSNKQFF.

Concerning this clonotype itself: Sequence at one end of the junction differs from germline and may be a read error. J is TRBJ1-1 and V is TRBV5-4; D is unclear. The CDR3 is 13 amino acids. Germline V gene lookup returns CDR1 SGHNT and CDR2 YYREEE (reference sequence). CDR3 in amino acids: CTIRIGLNTEAFF. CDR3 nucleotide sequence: TGTACCATCAGAATAGGGTTGAACACTGAAGCCTTCTTT.

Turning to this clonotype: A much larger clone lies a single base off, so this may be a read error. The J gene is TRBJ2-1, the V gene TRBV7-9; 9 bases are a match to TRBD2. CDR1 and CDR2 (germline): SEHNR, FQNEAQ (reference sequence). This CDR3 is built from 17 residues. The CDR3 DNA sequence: TGTGTCAGCAGCCCTCTTTTAGGAGCGGGAGGATACAATGAGCAGTTCTTC. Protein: CVSSPLLGAGGYNEQFF.

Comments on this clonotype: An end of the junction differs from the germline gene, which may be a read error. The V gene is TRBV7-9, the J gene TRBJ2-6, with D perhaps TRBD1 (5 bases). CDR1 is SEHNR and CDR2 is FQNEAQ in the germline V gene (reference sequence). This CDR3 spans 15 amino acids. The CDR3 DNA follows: TGTACCAGCAGCGCAGGGTTGTCTGGGGCCAACATCCTGACTTTC. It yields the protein CTSSAGLSGANILTF.

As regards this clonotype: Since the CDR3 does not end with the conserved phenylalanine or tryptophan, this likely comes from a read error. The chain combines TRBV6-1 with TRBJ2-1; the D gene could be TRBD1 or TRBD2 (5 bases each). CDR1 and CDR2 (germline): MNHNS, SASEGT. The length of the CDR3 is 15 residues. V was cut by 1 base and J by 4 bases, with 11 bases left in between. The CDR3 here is CASSEETGGYNEQFL. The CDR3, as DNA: TGTGCCAGCAGTGAAGAAACAGGAGGATACAATGAGCAGTTCCTC.

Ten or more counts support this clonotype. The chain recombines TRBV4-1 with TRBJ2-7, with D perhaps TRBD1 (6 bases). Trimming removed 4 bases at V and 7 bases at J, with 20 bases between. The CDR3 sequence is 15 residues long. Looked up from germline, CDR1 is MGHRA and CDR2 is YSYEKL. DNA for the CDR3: TGCGCCAGCAGCCGAGGATTCCAACAGGGAAATGAGCAGTACTTC. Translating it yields CASSRGFQQGNEQYF.

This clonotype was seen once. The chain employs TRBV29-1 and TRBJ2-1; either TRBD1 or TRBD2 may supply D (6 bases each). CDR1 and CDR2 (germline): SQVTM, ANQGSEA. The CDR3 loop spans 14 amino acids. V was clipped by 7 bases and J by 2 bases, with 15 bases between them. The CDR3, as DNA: TGCAGCGGGGGGGCTAGCGCAGCCTACAATGAGCAGTTCTTC. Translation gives CSGGASAAYNEQFF.

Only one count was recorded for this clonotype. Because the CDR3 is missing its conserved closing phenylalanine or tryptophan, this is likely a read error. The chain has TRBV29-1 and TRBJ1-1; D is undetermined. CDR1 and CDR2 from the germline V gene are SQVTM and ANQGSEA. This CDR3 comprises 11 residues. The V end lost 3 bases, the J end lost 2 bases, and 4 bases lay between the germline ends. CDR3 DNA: TGCAGCGTTGAGCCTAACACTGAAGCTTTCCTT. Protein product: CSVEPNTEAFL.

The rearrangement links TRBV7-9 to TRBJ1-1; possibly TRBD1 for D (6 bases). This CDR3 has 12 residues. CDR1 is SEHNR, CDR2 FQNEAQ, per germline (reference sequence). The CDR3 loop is CATQQGVTEAFF. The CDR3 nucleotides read TGTGCTACCCAACAGGGAGTAACTGAAGCTTTCTTT.

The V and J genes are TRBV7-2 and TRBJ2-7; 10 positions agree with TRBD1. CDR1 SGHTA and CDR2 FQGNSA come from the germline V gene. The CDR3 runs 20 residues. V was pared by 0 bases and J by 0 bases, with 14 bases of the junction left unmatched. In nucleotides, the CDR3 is TGTGCCAGCAGCTTAGCGATGACAGGGGGCTTGGTAGCGGGCTCCTACGAGCAGTACTTC. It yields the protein CASSLAMTGGLVAGSYEQYF. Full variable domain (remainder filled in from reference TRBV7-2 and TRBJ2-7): GAGVSQSPSNKVTEKGKDVELRCDPISGHTALYWYRQSLGQGLEFLIYFQGNSAPDKSGLPSDRFSAERTGGSVSTLTIQRTQQEDSAVYLCASSLAMTGGLVAGSYEQYFGPGTRLTVT.

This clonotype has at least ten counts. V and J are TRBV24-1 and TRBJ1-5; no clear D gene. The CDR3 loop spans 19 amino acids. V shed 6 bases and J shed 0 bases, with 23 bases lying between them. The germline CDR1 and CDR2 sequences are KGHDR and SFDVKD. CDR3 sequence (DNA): TGTGCCACCAGTACTCACCATACAGCGACGCATGATAGCAATCAGCCCCAGCATTTT. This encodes CATSTHHTATHDSNQPQHF.

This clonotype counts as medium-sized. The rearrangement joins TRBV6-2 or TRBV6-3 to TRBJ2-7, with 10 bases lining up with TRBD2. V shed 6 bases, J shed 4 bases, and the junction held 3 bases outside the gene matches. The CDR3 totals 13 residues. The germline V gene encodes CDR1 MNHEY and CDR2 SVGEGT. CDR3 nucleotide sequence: TGTGCCAGCAGGGGTAGCGGGAGGTACGAGCAGTACTTC. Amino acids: CASRGSGRYEQYF.

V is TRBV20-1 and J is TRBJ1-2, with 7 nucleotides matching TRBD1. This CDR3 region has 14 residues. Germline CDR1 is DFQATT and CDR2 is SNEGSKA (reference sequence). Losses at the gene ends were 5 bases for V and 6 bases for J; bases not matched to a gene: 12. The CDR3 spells CSAGTGEGLDGYTF. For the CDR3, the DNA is TGCAGTGCTGGTACAGGGGAGGGACTTGATGGCTACACCTTC.

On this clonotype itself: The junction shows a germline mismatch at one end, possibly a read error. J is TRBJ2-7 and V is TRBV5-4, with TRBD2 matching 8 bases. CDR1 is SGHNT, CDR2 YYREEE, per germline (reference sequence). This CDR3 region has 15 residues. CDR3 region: CASSLPSGSAYEQYF. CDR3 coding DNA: TGTGCCAGCAGCTTGCCGAGCGGGAGCGCCTATGAGCAGTACTTC. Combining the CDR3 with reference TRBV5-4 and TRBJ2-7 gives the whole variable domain ETGVTQSPTHLIKTRGQQVTLRCSSQSGHNTVSWYQQALGQGPQFIFQYYREEENGRGNFPPRFSGLQFPNYSSELNVNALELDDSALYLCASSLPSGSAYEQYFGPGTRLTVT.

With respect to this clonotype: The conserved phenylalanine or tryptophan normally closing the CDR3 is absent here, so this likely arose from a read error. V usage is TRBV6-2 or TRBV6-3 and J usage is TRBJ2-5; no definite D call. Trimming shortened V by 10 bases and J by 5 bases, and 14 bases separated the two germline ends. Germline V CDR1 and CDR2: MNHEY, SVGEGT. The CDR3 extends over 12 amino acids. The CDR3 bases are TGTGCCAACAGCCCCTCGGATGAGACCCAGTACTTA. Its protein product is CANSPSDETQYL.

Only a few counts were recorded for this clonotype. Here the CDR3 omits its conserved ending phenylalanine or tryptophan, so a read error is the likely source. The CDR3 here is CVSSHEGERYTEAFI. The CDR3 nucleotides read TGTGTCAGCAGTCATGAGGGTGAGCGGTACACTGAAGCTTTCATT. This chain connects TRBV5-5 to TRBJ1-1, with D hard to call. The germline V gene has CDR1 SGHKS and CDR2 YYEKEE (reference sequence). This CDR3 is 15 amino acids long.